The clone carrying this T cell receptor beta chain was seen more than once but under ten times. What it binds is not known. This sample is part of a study of blood T cells in healthy people across ages. Study findings and constraints: The CMV status of each donor remained undetermined, and this could have confounded shifts in expanded clonotypes.

In germline, CDR1 is MNHEY, CDR2 SVGEGT. Deletions cut 6 bases from V and 3 bases from J, with 8 bases between. CDR3 length: 12 residues. Then a second PCR, running about 7 to 11 cycles, was carried out with a sample-barcoded 5' primer and a J-beta primer mix. The template-switch adaptor, which had 12 random nucleotides, put a tag on each cDNA molecule. TCRdb fed the 5' RACE reads into MiXCR, producing one record per CDR3 protein. This sample carries 1,300,000 or so distinct CDR3 sequences, approximately 59% of them seen once, and the ten largest clones take under 8.5%. The chain uses TRBV6-2 or TRBV6-3 and TRBJ1-2; D not certain. Sequencing was carried out using blood. This receptor was taken from a man between 18 and 29 years old in good health. The CDR3 region is CASSSGYYGYTF. CDR3 DNA: TGTGCCAGCAGCTCGGGGTACTATGGCTACACCTTC.